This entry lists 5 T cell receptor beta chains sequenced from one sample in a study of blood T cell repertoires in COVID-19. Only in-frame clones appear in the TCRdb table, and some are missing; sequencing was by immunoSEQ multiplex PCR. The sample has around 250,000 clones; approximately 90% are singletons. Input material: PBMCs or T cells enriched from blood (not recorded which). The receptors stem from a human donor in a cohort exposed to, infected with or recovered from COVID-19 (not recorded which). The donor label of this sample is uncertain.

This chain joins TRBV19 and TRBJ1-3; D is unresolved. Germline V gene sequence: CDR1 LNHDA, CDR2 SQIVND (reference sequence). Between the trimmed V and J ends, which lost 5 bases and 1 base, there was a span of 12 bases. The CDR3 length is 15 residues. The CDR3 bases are TGTGCCAGTAGTTTAACTAGAGAGTCTGGAAACACCATATATTTT. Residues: CASSLTRESGNTIYF.

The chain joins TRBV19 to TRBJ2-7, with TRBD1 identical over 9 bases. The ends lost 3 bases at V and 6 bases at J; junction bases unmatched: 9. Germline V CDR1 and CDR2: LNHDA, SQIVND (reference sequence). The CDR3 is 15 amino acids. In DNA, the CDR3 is TGTGCCAGTAGTATGCCCGGGACAGGGAGGTTCGAGCAGTACTTC. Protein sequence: CASSMPGTGRFEQYF.

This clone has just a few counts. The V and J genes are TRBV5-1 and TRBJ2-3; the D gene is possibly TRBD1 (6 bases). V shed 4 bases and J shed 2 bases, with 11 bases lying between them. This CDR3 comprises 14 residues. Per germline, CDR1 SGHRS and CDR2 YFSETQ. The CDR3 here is CASSPEGDTDTQYF. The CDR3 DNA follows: TGCGCCAGCAGCCCCGAGGGGGACACAGATACGCAGTATTTT.

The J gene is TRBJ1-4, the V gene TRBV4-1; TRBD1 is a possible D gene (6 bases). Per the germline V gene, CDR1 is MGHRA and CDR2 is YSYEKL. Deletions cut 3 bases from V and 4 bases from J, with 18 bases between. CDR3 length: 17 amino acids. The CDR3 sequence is CASSHPARGGGNEKLFF. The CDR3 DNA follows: TGCGCCAGCAGCCATCCGGCCAGGGGCGGAGGTAATGAAAAACTGTTTTTT.

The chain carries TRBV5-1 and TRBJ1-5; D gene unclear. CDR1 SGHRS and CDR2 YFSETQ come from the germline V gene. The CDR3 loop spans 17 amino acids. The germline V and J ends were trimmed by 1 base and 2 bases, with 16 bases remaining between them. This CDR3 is CASSLIRGIRRNQPQHF. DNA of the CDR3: TGCGCCAGCAGCTTGATCCGAGGGATTCGCCGCAATCAGCCCCAGCATTTT.